The source of this T cell receptor (beta chain) is a study of T cell responses to AZD1222 COVID-19 vaccine. Findings and limits, study-wide: Baseline seropositives among AZD1222 recipients totaled only six or seven.

The repertoire was sequenced with immunoSEQ multiplex PCR; TCRdb's copy has only in-frame clones and lacks some. Of tens of thousands of clones listed, under 90% are singletons. V was cut by 5 bases and J by 11 bases, with 22 bases left in between. This CDR3 comprises 16 residues. Germline CDR1 reads LGHNT; CDR2 reads FRNRAP. This clone was seen a single time. No antigen is known for it. Sequenced material: peripheral blood, taken on day 0 of AZD1222 vaccination. The source is an adult in good health. The chain carries TRBV12-5 and TRBJ1-6, with D maybe TRBD1 (5 bases). CDR3 region: CASGPSGTAGGTPLHF. The CDR3 DNA reads TGTGCTAGTGGTCCGTCCGGGACGGCGGGAGGGACACCCCTCCACTTT. The variable domain in full, with the rest retrieved from reference TRBV12-5 and TRBJ1-6, is DARVTQTPRHKVTEMGQEVTMRCQPILGHNTVFWYRQTMMQGLELLAYFRNRAPLDDSGMPKDRFSAEMPDATLATLKIQPSEPRDSAVYFCASGPSGTAGGTPLHFGNGTRLTVT.